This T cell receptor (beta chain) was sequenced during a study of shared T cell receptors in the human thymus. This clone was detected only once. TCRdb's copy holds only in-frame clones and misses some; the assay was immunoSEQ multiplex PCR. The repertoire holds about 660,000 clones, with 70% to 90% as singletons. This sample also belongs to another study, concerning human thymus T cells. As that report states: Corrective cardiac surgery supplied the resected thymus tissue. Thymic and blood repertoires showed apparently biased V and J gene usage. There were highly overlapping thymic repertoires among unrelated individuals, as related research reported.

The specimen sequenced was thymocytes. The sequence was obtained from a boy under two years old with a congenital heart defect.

CDR3 nucleotide sequence: TGTGCCAGCAGCTTGGGAGGACAGGCCCTCTCTCACACTGAAGCTTTCTTT. As protein: CASSLGGQALSHTEAFF. The J gene is TRBJ1-1, the V gene TRBV5-8; 7 positions match TRBD1. CDR1 is SGHTS and CDR2 is YDEGEE in the germline V gene. The V and J ends lost 0 bases and 3 bases, in that order; junction bases with no gene match: 11. The CDR3 has 17 amino acids.